Described below is a single TCR beta chain sequence and its context. This CDR3 region has 14 residues. Germline V lookup: CDR1 SGHRS, CDR2 YFSETQ. V lost 4 bases and J lost 4; bases outside the gene matches: 7. This sample was taken from a study of blood T cell repertoires in COVID-19. Some clones are missing from TCRdb's copy, which holds only in-frame ones; the method was immunoSEQ multiplex PCR. The sample carries more than 150,000 clones, 88% recorded once. Sequenced material: peripheral blood. The TCR sequence derives from a man in his sixties or seventies with active or convalescent COVID-19. This chain uses TRBV5-1 with TRBJ1-2; 7 bases line up with TRBD1. CDR3 coding DNA: TGCGCCAGCAGCCCTGGGACAGACGGCTATGGCTACACCTTC. Its translation is CASSPGTDGYGYTF. Supplemented by reference TRBV5-1 and TRBJ1-2, the full variable domain reads KAGVTQTPRYLIKTRGQQVTLSCSPISGHRSVSWYQQTPGQGLQFLFEYFSETQRNKGNFPGRFSGRQFSNSRSEMNVSTLELGDSALYLCASSPGTDGYGYTFGSGTRLTVV.